This T cell receptor beta chain was retrieved from a study of cytomegalovirus exposure and HLA in healthy donors. About the study: There were some 410 genotyped donors. Of these, 75% to 90% fell in the genetic ancestry cluster associated with self-reported Caucasian donors.

General observations from the study: In a later analysis, V- and J-gene trimming of beta chains associated with a DCLRE1C missense variant, replicated independently. Usually a TCR sequence was rare, but some public TCRs were found in many donors.

Comment on this clone: The antigen is undetermined.

This CDR3 comprises 12 residues. The V gene's germline CDR1 is SQVTM and CDR2 ANQGSEA. V lost 4 bases and J lost 2; bases outside the gene matches: 1. PCR used 60 Vbeta primers and 13 Jbeta primers. Using immunoSEQ multiplex PCR, the repertoire was profiled, and TCRdb retains in-frame clones only, with some absent. This table holds some 130,000 clones, around 85% found once. The sequencing input was PBMCs. The chain employs TRBV29-1 and TRBJ1-2; 7 positions match TRBD1. The TCR was taken from a boy younger than 18 in good health and CMV-seronegative. The CDR3 region is CSVGGQNYGYTF. The CDR3 region has the DNA TGCAGCGTTGGGGGACAGAACTATGGCTACACCTTC.